One and the same sample provided the 20 T cell receptor beta chains below, sequenced in a study of beta chain features in type 1 diabetes. TCRB transcripts that were expressed got sequenced, as all of the isolated RNA had been reverse transcribed. The assay was immunoSEQ multiplex PCR, and TCRdb's table has in-frame clones only and misses some. Of 150,000 to 170,000 clones in the sample, 7.5% to 10% were seen once. Sequences were obtained from central memory CD4+ T cells from blood. These receptors came from a man aged 18 to 29 in good health.

This clone showed up just a few times. DNA of the CDR3: TGTGCCAGCAGTGCGACAGGGGGCGAAAACATTCAGTACTTC. Residues: CASSATGGENIQYF. The rearrangement uses TRBV6-4 and TRBJ2-4, with 10 bases matching TRBD1. The CDR3 is 14 residues long. Germline V gene lookup returns CDR1 MRHNA and CDR2 SNTAGT. With V trimmed by 4 bases and J by 5 bases, 2 bases remained unmatched.

The chain joins TRBV30 to TRBJ1-3; D unclear. In germline, CDR1 is GTSNPN, CDR2 SVGIG (reference sequence). The length of the CDR3 is 12 residues. V lost 4 bases to trimming and J lost 4 bases, with 8 bases between them. CDR3 sequence (DNA): TGTGCCTGGACTCAACAGGGAAACACCATATATTTT. Protein sequence: CAWTQQGNTIYF.

This rearrangement joins TRBV7-2 to TRBJ2-2; 14 nucleotides align to TRBD2. Germline trimming cut 5 bases from V and 7 bases from J; bases unmatched to any gene: 3. From germline, CDR1 is SGHTA and CDR2 FQGNSA. CDR3 length: 15 amino acids. The CDR3 bases are TGTGCCAGCAGCCGGGGACTAGCGGGGGTCGGGGAGCTGTTTTTT. Translation gives CASSRGLAGVGELFF.

This clone was seen repeatedly, ten times or more. The J gene is TRBJ1-5, the V gene TRBV5-8; D is perhaps TRBD1 (5 bases). The V gene lost 6 bases and the J gene lost 5 bases, with 15 bases spanning the gap. Germline-derived CDR1 and CDR2 are SGHTS and YDEGEE. The CDR3 is 14 residues long. The CDR3 protein is CASTQWGRDQPQHF. The CDR3 nucleotides read TGTGCCAGCACCCAGTGGGGGAGGGATCAGCCCCAGCATTTT.

This clone came up a few times. This rearrangement joins TRBV6-5 to TRBJ2-2, with 7 bases fitting TRBD1. The CDR3 runs to 15 residues. Germline V gene lookup returns CDR1 MNHEY and CDR2 SVGAGI. Trimming cost V 6 bases and J 1 base; bases outside gene matches: 5. CDR3 loop: CASSNRGWNTGELFF. The DNA for the CDR3 is TGTGCCAGCAGCAACAGGGGCTGGAACACCGGGGAGCTGTTTTTT.

This clone was found many times. V gene TRBV5-6 combines with J gene TRBJ1-5; D gene ambiguous. V dropped 1 base and J dropped 1 base, with 9 bases sitting between them. The CDR3 spans 15 residues. Germline V gene lookup returns CDR1 SGHDT and CDR2 YYEEEE. The chain's CDR3 is CASSLFSGSNQPQHF. CDR3 DNA sequence: TGTGCCAGCAGCTTGTTTTCGGGGAGCAATCAGCCCCAGCATTTT.

The chain joins TRBV27 to TRBJ2-7, with TRBD2 matching over 8 bases. With 5 bases clipped from V and 4 bases from J, the junction kept 10 bases outside the gene matches. This CDR3 comprises 15 residues. Germline V gives CDR1 MNHEY, CDR2 SMNVEV (reference sequence). The CDR3 loop reads CASSPHRSGSYEQYF. In nucleotides, the CDR3 is TGTGCCAGCAGTCCCCATCGGAGCGGGAGTTACGAGCAGTACTTC.

The V call is TRBV7-2, the J call TRBJ2-7; TRBD2 agrees at 7 bases. The ends lost 5 bases at V and 10 bases at J; junction bases unmatched: 14. There are 14 residues in the CDR3. Germline V CDR1 and CDR2: SGHTA, FQGNSA. The CDR3 DNA reads as TGTGCCAGCAGCGCCCCGGTTCGGGGGGAGCATCAGTACTTC. This gives the protein CASSAPVRGEHQYF.

This clone has more than one count but fewer than ten. Other DNA sequences in the sample encode the same CDR3. The chain recombines TRBV2 with TRBJ2-3; D not certain. The germline CDR1 and CDR2 sequences are SNHLY and FYNNEI. The CDR3 consists of 11 residues. V was trimmed by 3 bases and J by 6 bases, leaving 4 bases between them. CDR3 sequence reads: CASSERDTQYF. The CDR3 nucleotides read TGTGCCAGCAGTGAGAGGGATACGCAGTATTTT.

The chain uses TRBV7-2 and TRBJ2-7, with 9 bases identical to TRBD2. This CDR3 has 15 residues. Germline V CDR1 and CDR2: SGHTA, FQGNSA. V dropped 4 bases and J dropped 6; count of bases not matched to a gene: 10. CDR3 in DNA: TGTGCCAGCAGCTGGACCGGGACTAGCCTTAGCGAGCAGTACTTC. Translated: CASSWTGTSLSEQYF.

This clone has just a few counts. The chain recombines TRBV5-1 with TRBJ2-1; 7 nucleotides agree with TRBD1. The junction had 7 bases not matched to a gene; V was cut back by 4 bases and J by 0 bases. The CDR3 sequence is 16 residues long. Germline CDR1 reads SGHRS; CDR2 reads YFSETQ. The CDR3 DNA reads TGCGCCAGCAGCGCCTCTAGGGACAGCTCCTACAATGAGCAGTTCTTC. This codes for CASSASRDSSYNEQFF.

This clone showed up just a few times. V and J are TRBV7-9 and TRBJ2-7, with TRBD2 matching over 7 bases. The CDR3 runs 15 residues. V lost 7 bases, J lost 0 bases, and 9 bases stayed unmatched. Looked up from germline, CDR1 is SEHNR and CDR2 is FQNEAQ (reference sequence). CDR3 region: CASTYTASGSYEQYF. As DNA, the CDR3 is TGTGCCAGCACCTATACGGCTAGCGGCTCCTACGAGCAGTACTTC.

This clone was detected a few times. The V gene is TRBV28, the J gene TRBJ1-5; D perhaps matches TRBD1 (5 bases). Per germline, CDR1 MDHEN and CDR2 SYDVKM. The length of the CDR3 is 15 residues. V gave up 7 bases and J gave up 4 bases, with 17 bases separating them. DNA for the CDR3: TGTGCCAGCATCGAAGGCCGGGGGGAGAATCAGCCCCAGCATTTT. Its protein is CASIEGRGENQPQHF.

The V gene is TRBV4-3, the J gene TRBJ2-1, with 13 bases identical to TRBD2. CDR1 and CDR2 (germline): LGHNA, YSLEER. Germline trimming cut 0 bases from V and 6 bases from J; bases unmatched to any gene: 14. The CDR3 totals 20 residues. The CDR3, as DNA: TGCGCCAGCAGCCAAGATATAGGTACTAGCGGGAGGGCCGAAACCAATGAGCAGTTCTTC. Translating gives CASSQDIGTSGRAETNEQFF.

There are many counts of this clone. The genes are TRBV15 and TRBJ2-4; 12 bases align to TRBD2. The CDR3 totals 18 residues. CDR1 LNHNV and CDR2 YYDKDF come from the germline V gene (reference sequence). J was trimmed by 2 bases and V by 2 bases; bases with no gene match: 7. The CDR3 region has the DNA TGTGCCACCAGCAGACCAAGACTAGCGGGAGTTTCCAAAAACATTCAGTACTTC. This sequence encodes CATSRPRLAGVSKNIQYF.

The rearrangement joins TRBV5-4 to TRBJ2-6, with D perhaps TRBD1 (6 bases). V was cut by 4 bases and J by 0 bases, with 8 bases left in between. CDR1 and CDR2 from the germline V gene are SGHNT and YYREEE (reference sequence). The CDR3 contains 15 residues. Here the CDR3 reads CASSPGVSGANVLTF. In DNA form, the CDR3 reads TGTGCCAGCAGCCCAGGGGTCTCTGGGGCCAACGTCCTGACTTTC.

This clone was observed many times. This sequence joins TRBV30 and TRBJ2-1; 15 bases match TRBD2. V shed 5 bases and J 8 bases; nucleotides not matched to a gene: 10. Germline V gene data show CDR1 as GTSNPN and CDR2 as SVGIG (reference sequence). This CDR3 contains 16 residues. The CDR3 region has the DNA TGTGCCTGGCAATCCCGGACTAGCGGGAGGGCCTATGAGCAGTTCTTC. Translating gives CAWQSRTSGRAYEQFF.

The chain joins TRBV4-1 to TRBJ2-3; no clear D gene. The germline gives CDR1 MGHRA, CDR2 YSYEKL. V was shortened by 0 bases and J by 5 bases, with 12 bases between the two germline ends. This CDR3 has 15 residues. The CDR3 bases are TGCGCCAGCAGCCAAGACAGTATTCGCAGAGATACGCAGTATTTT. Its translation: CASSQDSIRRDTQYF.

This clone was observed a few times. As DNA, the CDR3 is TGTGCCAGCAGTGAAGCGCTGGGACAGACCTACGAGCAGTACTTC. This encodes CASSEALGQTYEQYF. This chain uses TRBV6-1 with TRBJ2-7, with 7 nucleotides matching TRBD1. V lost 0 bases and J lost 2; bases outside the gene matches: 4. The germline V gene encodes CDR1 MNHNS and CDR2 SASEGT. This CDR3 region has 15 residues.

V is TRBV7-2 and J is TRBJ1-1; 9 nucleotides match TRBD1. The CDR3 contains 14 residues. V lost 6 bases and J lost 5; bases outside the gene matches: 7. Germline CDR1 and CDR2: SGHTA and FQGNSA. The CDR3 reads CASSRQGEDTEAFF. DNA of the CDR3: TGTGCCAGCAGTCGACAGGGGGAGGATACTGAAGCTTTCTTT.